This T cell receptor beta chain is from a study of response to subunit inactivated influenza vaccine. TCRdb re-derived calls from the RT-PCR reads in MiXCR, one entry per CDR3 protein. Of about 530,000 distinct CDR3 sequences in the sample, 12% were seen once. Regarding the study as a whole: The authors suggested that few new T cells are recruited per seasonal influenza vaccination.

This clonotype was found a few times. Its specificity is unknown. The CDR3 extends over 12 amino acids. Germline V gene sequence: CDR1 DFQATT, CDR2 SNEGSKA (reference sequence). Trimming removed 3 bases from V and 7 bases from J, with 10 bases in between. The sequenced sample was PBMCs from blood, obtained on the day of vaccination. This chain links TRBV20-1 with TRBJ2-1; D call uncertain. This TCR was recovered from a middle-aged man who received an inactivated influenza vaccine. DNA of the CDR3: TGCAGTGCTAGTTCGAAGAGAAATGAGCAGTTCTTC. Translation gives CSASSKRNEQFF.